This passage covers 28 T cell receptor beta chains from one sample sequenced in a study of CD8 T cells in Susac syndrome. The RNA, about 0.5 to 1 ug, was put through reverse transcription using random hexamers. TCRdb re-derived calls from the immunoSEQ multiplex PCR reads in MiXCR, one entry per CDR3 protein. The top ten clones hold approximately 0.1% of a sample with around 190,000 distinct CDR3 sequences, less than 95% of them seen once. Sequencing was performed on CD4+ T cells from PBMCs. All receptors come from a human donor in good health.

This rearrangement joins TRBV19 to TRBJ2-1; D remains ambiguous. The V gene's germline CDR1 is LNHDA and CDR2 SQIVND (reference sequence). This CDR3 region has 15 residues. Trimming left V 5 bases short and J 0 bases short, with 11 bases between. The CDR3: CASSAYRASYNEQFF. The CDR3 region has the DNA TGTGCCAGTAGTGCCTACAGAGCCTCCTACAATGAGCAGTTCTTC.

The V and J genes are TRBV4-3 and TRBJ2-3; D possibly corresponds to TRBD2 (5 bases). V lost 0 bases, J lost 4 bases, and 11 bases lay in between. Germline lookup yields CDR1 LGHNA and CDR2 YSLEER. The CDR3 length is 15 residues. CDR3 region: CASSQDTGRADTQYF. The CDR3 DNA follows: TGCGCCAGCAGCCAAGATACTGGGAGAGCAGATACGCAGTATTTT.

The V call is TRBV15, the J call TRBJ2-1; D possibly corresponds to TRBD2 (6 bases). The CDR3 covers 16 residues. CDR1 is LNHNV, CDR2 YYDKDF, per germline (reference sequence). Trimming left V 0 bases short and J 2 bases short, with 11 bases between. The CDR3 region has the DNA TGTGCCACCAGCAGAGACGGGAGTCGGCCCTACAATGAGCAGTTCTTC. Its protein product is CATSRDGSRPYNEQFF.

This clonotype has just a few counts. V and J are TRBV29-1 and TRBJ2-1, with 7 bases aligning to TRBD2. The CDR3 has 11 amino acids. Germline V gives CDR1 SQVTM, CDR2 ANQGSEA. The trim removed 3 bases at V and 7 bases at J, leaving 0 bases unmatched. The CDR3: CSVEGGNEQFF. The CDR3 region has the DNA TGCAGCGTTGAGGGGGGGAATGAGCAGTTCTTC.

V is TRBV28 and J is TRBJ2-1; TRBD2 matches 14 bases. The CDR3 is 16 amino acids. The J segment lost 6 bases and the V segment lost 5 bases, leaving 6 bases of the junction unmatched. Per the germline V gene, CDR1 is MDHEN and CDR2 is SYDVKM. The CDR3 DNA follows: TGTGCCAGCAGTCCGGGACTAGCGGGAGTCGTCAATGAGCAGTTCTTC. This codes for CASSPGLAGVVNEQFF. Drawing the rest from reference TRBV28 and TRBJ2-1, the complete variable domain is DVKVTQSSRYLVKRTGEKVFLECVQDMDHENMFWYRQDPGLGLRLIYFSYDVKMKEKGDIPEGYSVSREKKERFSLILESASTNQTSMYLCASSPGLAGVVNEQFFGPGTRLTVL.

The CDR3 region has the DNA TGCAGTGCCCAAACAGCGGGAGGGCCCATCAATGAGCAGTTCTTC. Translated, it gives CSAQTAGGPINEQFF. V usage is TRBV20-1 and J usage is TRBJ2-1; 10 bases are shared with TRBD2. There are 15 residues in the CDR3. V was pared by 6 bases and J by 6 bases, with 11 bases of the junction left unmatched. From germline, CDR1 is DFQATT and CDR2 SNEGSKA (reference sequence).

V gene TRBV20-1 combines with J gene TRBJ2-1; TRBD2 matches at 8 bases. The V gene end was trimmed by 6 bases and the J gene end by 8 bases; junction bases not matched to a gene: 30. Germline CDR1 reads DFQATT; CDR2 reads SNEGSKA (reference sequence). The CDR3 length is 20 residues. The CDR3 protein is CSAPNPTERGGRRLPDEQFF. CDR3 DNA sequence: TGCAGTGCCCCCAACCCAACGGAGCGCGGCGGGAGGCGTCTCCCCGATGAGCAGTTCTTC.

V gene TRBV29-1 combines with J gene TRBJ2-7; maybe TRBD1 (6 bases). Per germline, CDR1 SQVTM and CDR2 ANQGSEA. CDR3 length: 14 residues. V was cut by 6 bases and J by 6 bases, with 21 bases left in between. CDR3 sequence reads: CSVATGYSQAEQYF. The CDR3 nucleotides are TGCAGCGTAGCTACAGGGTATAGCCAGGCCGAGCAGTACTTC.

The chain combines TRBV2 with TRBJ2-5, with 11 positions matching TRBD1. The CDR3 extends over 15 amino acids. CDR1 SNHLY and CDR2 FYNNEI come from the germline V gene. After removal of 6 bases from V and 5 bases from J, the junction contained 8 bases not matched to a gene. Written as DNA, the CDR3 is TGTGCCAGCAGCCGTAGGACAGGGGGCCCCGAGACCCAGTACTTC. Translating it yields CASSRRTGGPETQYF.

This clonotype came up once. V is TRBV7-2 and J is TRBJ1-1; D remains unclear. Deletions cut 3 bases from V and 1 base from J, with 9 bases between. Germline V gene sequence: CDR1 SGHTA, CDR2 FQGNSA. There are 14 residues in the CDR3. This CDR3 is CASSLSAENTEAFF. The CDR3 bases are TGTGCCAGCAGCTTGAGCGCCGAGAACACTGAAGCTTTCTTT.

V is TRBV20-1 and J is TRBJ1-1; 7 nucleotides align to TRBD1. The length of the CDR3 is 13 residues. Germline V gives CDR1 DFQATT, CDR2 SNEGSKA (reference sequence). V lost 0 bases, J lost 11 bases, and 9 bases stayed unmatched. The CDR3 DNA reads TGCAGTGCTAGAGATCCAGGGGGGATGCCGGCTTTCTTT. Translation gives CSARDPGGMPAFF.

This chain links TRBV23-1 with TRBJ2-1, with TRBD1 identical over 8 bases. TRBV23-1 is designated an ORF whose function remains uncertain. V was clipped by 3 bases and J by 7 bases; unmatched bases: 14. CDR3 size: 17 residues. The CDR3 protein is CASSQWGWTGPRNEQFF. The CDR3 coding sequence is TGCGCCAGCAGTCAGTGGGGCTGGACAGGGCCTCGGAATGAGCAGTTCTTC.

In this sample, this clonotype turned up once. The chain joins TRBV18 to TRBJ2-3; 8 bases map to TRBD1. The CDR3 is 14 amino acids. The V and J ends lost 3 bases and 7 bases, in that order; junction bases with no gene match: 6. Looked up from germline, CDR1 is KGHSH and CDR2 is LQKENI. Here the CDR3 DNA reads TGTGCCAGCTCACCGACGACAGGGGTGAATACGCAGTATTTT. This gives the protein CASSPTTGVNTQYF.

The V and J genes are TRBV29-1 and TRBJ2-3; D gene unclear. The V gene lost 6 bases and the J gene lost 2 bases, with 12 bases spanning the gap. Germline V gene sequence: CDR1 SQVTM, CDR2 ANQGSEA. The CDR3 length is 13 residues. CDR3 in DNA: TGCAGCGTCGTTACCGGGTACACAGATACGCAGTATTTT. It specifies CSVVTGYTDTQYF.

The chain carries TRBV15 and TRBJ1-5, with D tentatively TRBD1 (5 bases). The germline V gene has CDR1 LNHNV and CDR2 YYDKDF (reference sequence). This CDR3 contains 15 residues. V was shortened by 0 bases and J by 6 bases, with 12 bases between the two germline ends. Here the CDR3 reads CATSRDRVQGQPQHF. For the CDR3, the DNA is TGTGCCACCAGCAGAGACAGGGTTCAGGGTCAGCCCCAGCATTTT. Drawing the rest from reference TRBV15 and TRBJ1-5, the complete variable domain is DAMVIQNPRYQVTQFGKPVTLSCSQTLNHNVMYWYQQKSSQAPKLLFHYYDKDFNNEADTPDNFQSRRPNTSFCFLDIRSPGLGDTAMYLCATSRDRVQGQPQHFGDGTRLSIL.

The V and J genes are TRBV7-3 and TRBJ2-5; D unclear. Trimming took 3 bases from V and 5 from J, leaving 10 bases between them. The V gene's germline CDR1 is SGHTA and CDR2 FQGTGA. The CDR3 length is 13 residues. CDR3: CASSLGPGETQYF. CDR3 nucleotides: TGTGCCAGCAGCTTGGGTCCCGGGGAGACCCAGTACTTC.

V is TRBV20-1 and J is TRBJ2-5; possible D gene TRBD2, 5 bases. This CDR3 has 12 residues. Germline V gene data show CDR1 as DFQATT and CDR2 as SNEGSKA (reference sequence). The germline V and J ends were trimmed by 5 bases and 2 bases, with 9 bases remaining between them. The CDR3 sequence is CSAPRAQETQYF. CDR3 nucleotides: TGCAGTGCTCCGAGGGCGCAAGAGACCCAGTACTTC.

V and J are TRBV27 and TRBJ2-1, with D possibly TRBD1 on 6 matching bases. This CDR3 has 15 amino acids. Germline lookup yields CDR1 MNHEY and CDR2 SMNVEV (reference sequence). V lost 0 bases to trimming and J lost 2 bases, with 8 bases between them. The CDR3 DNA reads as TGTGCCAGCAGTTTATCTGGACAGACCTACAATGAGCAGTTCTTC. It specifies CASSLSGQTYNEQFF.

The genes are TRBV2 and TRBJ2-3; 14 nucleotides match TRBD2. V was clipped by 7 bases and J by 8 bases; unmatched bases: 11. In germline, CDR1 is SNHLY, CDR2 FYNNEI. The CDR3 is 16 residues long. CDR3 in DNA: TGTGCCAGCAAGGCGGGGACTAGCGGGAGCAATCGTACGCAGTATTTT. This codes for CASKAGTSGSNRTQYF.

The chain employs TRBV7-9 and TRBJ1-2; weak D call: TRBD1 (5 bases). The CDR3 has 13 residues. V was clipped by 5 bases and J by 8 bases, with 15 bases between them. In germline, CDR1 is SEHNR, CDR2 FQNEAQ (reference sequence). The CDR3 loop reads CASSQEGYAGYTF. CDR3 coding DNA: TGTGCCAGCAGCCAGGAGGGGTATGCGGGCTACACCTTC.

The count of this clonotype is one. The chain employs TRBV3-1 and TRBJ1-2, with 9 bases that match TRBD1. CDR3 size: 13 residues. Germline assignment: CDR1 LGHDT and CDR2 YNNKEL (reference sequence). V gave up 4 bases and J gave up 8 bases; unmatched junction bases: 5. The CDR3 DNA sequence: TGTGCCAGCAGCCCAAACAGGGGGCACGGCTACACCTTC. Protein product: CASSPNRGHGYTF.

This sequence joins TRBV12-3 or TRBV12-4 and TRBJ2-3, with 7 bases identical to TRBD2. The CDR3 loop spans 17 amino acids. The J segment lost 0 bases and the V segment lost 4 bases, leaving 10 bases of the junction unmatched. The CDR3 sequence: CASSWSPSGGSTDTQYF. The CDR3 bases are TGTGCCAGCAGTTGGTCCCCATCGGGGGGTAGCACAGATACGCAGTATTTT.

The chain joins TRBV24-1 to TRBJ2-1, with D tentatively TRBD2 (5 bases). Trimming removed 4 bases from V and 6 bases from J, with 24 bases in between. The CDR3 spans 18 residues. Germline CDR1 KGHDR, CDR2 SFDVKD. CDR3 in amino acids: CATSDPTGITRDGNEQFF. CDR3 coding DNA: TGTGCCACCAGTGACCCCACCGGGATCACGAGAGACGGCAATGAGCAGTTCTTC.

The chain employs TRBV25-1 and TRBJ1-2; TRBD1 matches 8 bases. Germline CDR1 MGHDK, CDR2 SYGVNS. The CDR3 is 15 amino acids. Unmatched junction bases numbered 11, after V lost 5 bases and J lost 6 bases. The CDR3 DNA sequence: TGTGCCAGCAGTATCGGGACAGGAGGCATCAATGGCTACACCTTC. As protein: CASSIGTGGINGYTF.

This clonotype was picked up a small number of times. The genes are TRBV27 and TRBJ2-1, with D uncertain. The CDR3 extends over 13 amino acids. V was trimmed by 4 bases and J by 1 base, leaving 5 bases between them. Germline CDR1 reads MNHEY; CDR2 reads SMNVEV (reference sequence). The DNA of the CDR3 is TGTGCCAGCAGTTCAGGATCCTACAATGAGCAGTTCTTC. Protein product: CASSSGSYNEQFF.

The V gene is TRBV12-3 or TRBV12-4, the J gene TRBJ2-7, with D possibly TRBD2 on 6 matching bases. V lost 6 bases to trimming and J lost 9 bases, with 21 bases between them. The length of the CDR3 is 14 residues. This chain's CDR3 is CASSHYREIGLQYF. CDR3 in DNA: TGTGCCAGCAGCCACTATCGGGAGATAGGCCTGCAGTACTTC.

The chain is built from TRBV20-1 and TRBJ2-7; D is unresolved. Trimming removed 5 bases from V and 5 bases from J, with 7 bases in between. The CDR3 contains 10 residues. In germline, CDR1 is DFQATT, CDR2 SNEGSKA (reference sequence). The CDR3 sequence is CSARLNEQYF. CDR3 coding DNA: TGCAGTGCTCGACTGAACGAGCAGTACTTC.

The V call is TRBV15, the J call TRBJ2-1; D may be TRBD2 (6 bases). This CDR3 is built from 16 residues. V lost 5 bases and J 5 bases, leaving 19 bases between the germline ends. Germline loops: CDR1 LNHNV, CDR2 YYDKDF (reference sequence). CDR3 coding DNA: TGTGCCACCAGCGGGCCGGCCAGGGCGGGGCACAATGAGCAGTTCTTC. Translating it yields CATSGPARAGHNEQFF.